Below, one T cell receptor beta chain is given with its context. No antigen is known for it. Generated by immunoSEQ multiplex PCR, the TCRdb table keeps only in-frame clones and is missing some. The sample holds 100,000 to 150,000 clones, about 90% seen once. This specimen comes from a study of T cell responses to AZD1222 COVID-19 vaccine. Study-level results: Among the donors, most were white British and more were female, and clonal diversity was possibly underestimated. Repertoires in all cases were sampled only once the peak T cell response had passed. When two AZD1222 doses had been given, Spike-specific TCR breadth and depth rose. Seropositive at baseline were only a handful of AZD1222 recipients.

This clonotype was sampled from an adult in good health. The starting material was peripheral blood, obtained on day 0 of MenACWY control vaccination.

The CDR3: CASTAGGYYNEQFF. CDR3 nucleotides: TGTGCCAGCACCGCCGGGGGGTACTACAATGAGCAGTTCTTC. This chain links TRBV28 with TRBJ2-1, with 7 nucleotides matching TRBD2. The V segment lost 7 bases and the J segment 3 bases; nucleotides outside the gene matches: 6. Germline V CDR1 and CDR2: MDHEN, SYDVKM. This CDR3 is 14 amino acids long.